Below, 17 T cell receptor beta chains from the same sample are listed, as sequenced in a study of T cells in women clearing cervical HPV infection. Assay: immunoSEQ multiplex PCR; the TCRdb copy retains only in-frame clones and omits some. The sample shows around 30,000 clones, and about 8% sits with its ten largest clones. Specimen: blood buffy coat. The receptors derive from a woman between 18 and 69 years old with a cervical HPV16 infection that either progressed to CIN3+ or cleared (not recorded which).

Incomplete CDR3 DNA: TGCAGTGCTAGAGTGCAGGGGAACATT. It specifies CSARVQGNI. In full, the CDR3 is CSARVQGNIQYF. The chain joins TRBV20-1 to TRBJ2-4; possible D gene TRBD1, 6 bases. The observed sequence ends 3 residues before the CDR3 terminus, with the missing tail filled in from the germline J gene. Trimming shortened V by 1 base and J by 7 bases, and 8 bases separated the two germline ends. CDR3 length: 12 residues. CDR1 is DFQATT, CDR2 SNEGSKA, per germline (reference sequence).

With regard to this clone: The CDR3 is cut off 3 residues early in the read; its end comes from the germline J gene. The rearrangement joins TRBV19 to TRBJ2-4; D possibly corresponds to TRBD1 (6 bases). The CDR3 is 11 amino acids. The germline CDR1 and CDR2 sequences are LNHDA and SQIVND (reference sequence). The covered CDR3 bases are TGTGCCATAAAAGACAGGCTCGGT. It translates to CAIKDRLG. The entire CDR3 protein is CAIKDRLGQYF. The full variable domain, completed using reference TRBV19 and TRBJ2-4, is DGGITQSPKYLFRKEGQNVTLSCEQNLNHDAMYWYRQDPGQGLRLIYYSQIVNDFQKGDIAEGYSVSREKKESFPLTVTSAQKNPTAFYLCAIKDRLGQYFGAGTRLSVL.

A note on this clone: The read halts 3 residues ahead of the CDR3 end, with the missing end drawn from the germline J gene. The chain employs TRBV7-3 and TRBJ2-3; 7 nucleotides line up with TRBD2. J gave up 3 bases and V 2 bases, and 5 bases lay outside the gene matches. Germline-derived CDR1 and CDR2 are SGHTA and FQGTGA. The CDR3 consists of 15 residues. Partial CDR3 DNA: TGTGCCAGCAGCTTAGCGGGGGTTAGGACAGATACG. Protein product: CASSLAGVRTDT. The full CDR3 protein reads CASSLAGVRTDTQYF. Looking up the rest from reference TRBV7-3 and TRBJ2-3 gives the full variable domain: GAGVSQTPSNKVTEKGKYVELRCDPISGHTALYWYRQSLGQGPEFLIYFQGTGAADDSGLPNDRFFAVRPEGSVSTLKIQRTERGDSAVYLCASSLAGVRTDTQYFGPGTRLTVL.

In regard to this clone: The CDR3 goes on 3 residues after the read ends, and that part is filled in from the germline J gene. The chain links TRBV7-6 to TRBJ1-3, with D possibly matching TRBD1 (5 bases). This CDR3 contains 14 residues. The germline V and J ends were trimmed by 5 bases and 1 base, with 9 bases remaining between them. Per germline, CDR1 SGHVS and CDR2 FNYEAQ. The CDR3 DNA, read in part, is TGTGCCAGCAGCCCTGGGACTTCTGGAAACACC. Amino acid sequence: CASSPGTSGNT. The whole CDR3 protein is CASSPGTSGNTIYF.

Regarding this clone: The read ends 3 residues early relative to the CDR3; the germline J gene fills the gap. This chain connects TRBV28 to TRBJ2-7; possibly TRBD2 for D (5 bases). Deletions cut 6 bases from V and 5 bases from J, with 11 bases between. Per germline, CDR1 MDHEN and CDR2 SYDVKM. CDR3 length equals 12 residues. Incomplete CDR3 DNA: TGTGCCAGCAGCGTAGTCGGGGACGAG. This encodes CASSVVGDE. The complete CDR3 reads CASSVVGDEQYF.

Comments on this clone: The CDR3 extends 3 residues past the end of the read, so its final part is completed from the germline J gene. This chain joins TRBV19 and TRBJ1-2; unclear D gene. In germline, CDR1 is LNHDA, CDR2 SQIVND (reference sequence). This CDR3 is 16 amino acids long. The CDR3 here is CASSIKRVLYIDDYTF. Partial CDR3 DNA: TGTGCCAGTAGTATAAAAAGGGTACTCTATATAGACGAC. Variable domain in full (rest from reference TRBV19 and TRBJ1-2): DGGITQSPKYLFRKEGQNVTLSCEQNLNHDAMYWYRQDPGQGLRLIYYSQIVNDFQKGDIAEGYSVSREKKESFPLTVTSAQKNPTAFYLCASSIKRVLYIDDYTFGSGTRLTVV.

Points on this clone: The CDR3 goes on 3 residues after the read ends, and that part is filled in from the germline J gene. The J gene is TRBJ2-3, the V gene TRBV6-1; D may be TRBD1 (5 bases). This CDR3 is 13 amino acids long. Germline CDR1 MNHNS, CDR2 SASEGT. Trimming removed 2 bases at V and 7 bases at J, with 10 bases between. The DNA read from the CDR3 is TGTGCCAGCAGTGAATTTCGACAGAATACG. This codes for CASSEFRQNT. The entire CDR3 is CASSEFRQNTQYF.

A word on this clone: The CDR3 end falls 3 residues outside the read, so it is completed with the germline J gene. The chain employs TRBV4-2 and TRBJ2-2; D uncertain. Trimming removed 1 base at V and 8 bases at J, with 11 bases between. Germline values: CDR1 LGHNA, CDR2 YNFKEQ. This CDR3 contains 14 residues. The CDR3 sequence: CASSQGVVAGELFF. The part of the CDR3 DNA that was read is TGTGCCAGCAGCCAAGGGGTAGTAGCTGGGGAG.

With respect to this clone: The sequenced fragment ends 3 residues before the CDR3 boundary, so the rest is inferred from the germline J gene. This rearrangement joins TRBV7-7 to TRBJ2-4, with D perhaps matching TRBD2 (8 bases). The CDR3 is made up of 14 amino acids. Germline CDR1 reads SSHAT; CDR2 reads FNYEAQ (reference sequence). This chain's CDR3 is CASSLGRGLRIQYF. Partial CDR3 DNA: TGTGCCAGCAGCCTCGGGAGGGGGCTGCGTATT.

To note about this clone: The CDR3 is cut off 3 residues early in the read; its end comes from the germline J gene. The J gene is TRBJ1-2, the V gene TRBV27; D uncertain. V lost 1 base and J 3 bases, leaving 12 bases between the germline ends. There are 15 residues in the CDR3. Looked up from germline, CDR1 is MNHEY and CDR2 is SMNVEV (reference sequence). CDR3 DNA, as far as it was read: TGTGCCAGCAGTTTATACAAGGCCAACGACTATGGC. Its translation: CASSLYKANDYG. The complete CDR3 sequence is CASSLYKANDYGYTF.

On this clone: The read is 3 residues too short to cover the CDR3 end, so that end is filled in from the germline J gene. The chain employs TRBV20-1 and TRBJ2-5, with TRBD2 identical over 11 bases. Germline V gene sequence: CDR1 DFQATT, CDR2 SNEGSKA (reference sequence). J lost 5 bases, V lost 5 bases, and 10 bases had no gene match. The CDR3 runs 15 residues. The sequenced CDR3 bases are TGCAGTGCTCGCGGAGGGGTAGCGGGAGGGGAGACC. As protein: CSARGGVAGGET. The full CDR3 reads CSARGGVAGGETQYF.

The covered CDR3 bases are TGTGCCTGGGAGACAGGGGGGAAGACTGAA. Residues: CAWETGGKTE. The full-length CDR3 reads as CAWETGGKTEAFF. The rearrangement joins TRBV2 to TRBJ1-1; 9 bases are a match to TRBD1. The DNA ends 3 residues before the CDR3 does, and the rest of the CDR3 is filled in from the germline J gene. Germline CDR1 SNHLY, CDR2 FYNNEI. The CDR3 is 13 amino acids. Trimming removed 11 bases from V and 5 bases from J; junction bases left unmatched: 9.

With respect to this clone: The CDR3 is cut off 3 residues early in the read; its end comes from the germline J gene. The V gene is TRBV4-1, the J gene TRBJ2-7; possibly TRBD2 for D (6 bases). The germline gives CDR1 MGHRA, CDR2 YSYEKL. Between the trimmed V and J ends, which lost 4 bases and 5 bases, there was a span of 21 bases. This CDR3 is 16 amino acids long. The DNA read from the CDR3 is TGCGCCAGCAGCCCTACGTTGGGGGGAACAGTAAACGAG. Translation: CASSPTLGGTVNE. The whole CDR3 sequence is CASSPTLGGTVNEQYF.

Turning to this clone: The read finishes 3 residues shy of the CDR3 end, and the germline J gene is used to complete it. The chain joins TRBV7-9 to TRBJ1-1, with D possibly being TRBD1 (5 bases). CDR3 length equals 13 residues. Germline CDR1 SEHNR, CDR2 FQNEAQ (reference sequence). Deletions cut 8 bases from V and 3 bases from J, with 13 bases between. The sequenced part of the CDR3 DNA is TGTGCCAGCGGGGCTAGAATGGACACTGAA. It encodes CASGARMDTE. The whole CDR3 is CASGARMDTEAFF.

With regard to this clone: The read halts 3 residues ahead of the CDR3 end, with the missing end drawn from the germline J gene. The chain joins TRBV5-1 to TRBJ2-2; 8 nucleotides line up with TRBD1. The CDR3 length is 14 residues. Germline V lookup: CDR1 SGHRS, CDR2 YFSETQ. After removal of 4 bases from V and 3 bases from J, the junction contained 2 bases not matched to a gene. CDR3 protein: CASSAGGDTGELFF. CDR3 bases read: TGCGCCAGCAGCGCAGGGGGCGACACCGGGGAG.

Notes on this clone: The read comes to an end 3 residues before the CDR3 does, leaving the germline J gene to fill in the end. V and J are TRBV7-6 and TRBJ1-3; D unclear. The CDR3 sequence is 18 residues long. CDR1 is SGHVS, CDR2 FNYEAQ, per germline. V was shortened by 4 bases and J by 4 bases, with 23 bases between the two germline ends. Here the CDR3 reads CASSYSIPNRSVGNTIYF. The part of the CDR3 DNA that was read is TGTGCCAGCAGCTATAGTATCCCCAATCGTAGTGTCGGAAACACC. Full variable domain (remainder filled in from reference TRBV7-6 and TRBJ1-3): GAGVSQSPRYKVTKRGQDVALRCDPISGHVSLYWYRQALGQGPEFLTYFNYEAQQDKSGLPNDRFSAERPEGSISTLTIQRTEQRDSAMYRCASSYSIPNRSVGNTIYFGEGSWLTVV.

Note on this clone: The read terminates 3 residues before the CDR3 end, so the remaining end is supplied by the germline J gene. The chain joins TRBV19 to TRBJ1-2; TRBD1 is a possible D gene (5 bases). The CDR3 has 14 residues. Germline V gives CDR1 LNHDA, CDR2 SQIVND (reference sequence). The CDR3 sequence is CASSSGTSANDYTF. The CDR3 bases that were read are TGTGCCAGTAGTAGCGGGACTAGCGCCAATGAC.